This T cell receptor beta chain was observed in a study of cytomegalovirus exposure and HLA in healthy donors. Study-wide results and limits: Analyses of presence and absence presupposed an approximately uniform sequencing depth across donors. Most TCR sequences were rare, but some public TCRs occurred in many donors. A list of approximately 160 TCR beta chains associated with cytomegalovirus was given.

PCR involved 60 Vbeta and 13 Jbeta primers. In the original analysis: There were around 77 million unique TCR beta chains by a later count, and approximately 10 million of them were shared. TCRdb's table, derived via immunoSEQ multiplex PCR, lists solely in-frame clones and lacks some. That table supplies the V and J calls and clone size; D and trimming were determined from the DNA. The sample has about 160,000 clones; around 77% are singletons. The germline V gene has CDR1 SGHVS and CDR2 FNYEAQ. CDR3 size: 14 residues. After removal of 2 bases from V and 6 bases from J, the junction contained 6 bases not matched to a gene. A remark on this clone: Its antigen is undetermined.

Material: PBMCs. V and J are TRBV7-6 and TRBJ2-7; the match to TRBD1 covers 8 bases. The clonotype originates from a man between 50 and 59 years old in good health and CMV-seropositive. CDR3: CASSLNTGGGEQYF. CDR3 DNA: TGTGCCAGCAGCTTAAATACAGGGGGAGGCGAGCAGTACTTC.